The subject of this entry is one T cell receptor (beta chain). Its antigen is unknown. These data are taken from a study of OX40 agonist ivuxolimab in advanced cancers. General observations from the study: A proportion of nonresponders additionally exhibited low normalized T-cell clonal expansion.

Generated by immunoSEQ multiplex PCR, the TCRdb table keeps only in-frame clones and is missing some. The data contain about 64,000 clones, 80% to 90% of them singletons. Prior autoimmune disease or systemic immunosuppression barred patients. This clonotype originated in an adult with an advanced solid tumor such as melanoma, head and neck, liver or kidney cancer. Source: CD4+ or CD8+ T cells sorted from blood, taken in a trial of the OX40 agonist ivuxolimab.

This chain's CDR3 is CASSSTGGPNTEAFF. The CDR3 bases are TGTGCCAGCAGTTCCACAGGGGGTCCGAACACTGAAGCTTTCTTT. V and J are TRBV6-5 and TRBJ1-1, with 8 bases aligning to TRBD1. V dropped 4 bases and J dropped 1; count of bases not matched to a gene: 5. Germline CDR1 is MNHEY and CDR2 is SVGAGI. The CDR3 consists of 15 residues.